Listed below are T cell receptor beta chains from one sample, sequenced in a study of spatial heterogeneity in lung cancer. TCRdb recomputed calls from the 5' RACE reads with MiXCR, one row per CDR3 protein. Among under 30,000 distinct CDR3 sequences listed, about 6.3% were seen once. This specimen was PBMCs, taken at follow-up. These TCRs come from a male donor with early-stage non-small cell lung cancer. Each CDR3 is given with its conserved first and last residue. D genes are given only for firm matches. Size tells how often a clone was seen (once, few, many) or the class of an expanded clone, and some rows leave it out.

J,V,size,D,CDR3,DNA
TRBJ2-5,TRBV5-4,few,NA,CASSLPNRIQETQYF,TGTGCCAGCAGCTTGCCTAACAGAATCCAAGAGACCCAGTACTTC
TRBJ2-7,TRBV5-1,many,NA,CASSSRVSYEQYF,TGCGCCAGCAGCTCCCGGGTCTCCTACGAGCAGTACTTC
TRBJ2-5,TRBV9,few,NA,CASSVGGQRETQYF,TGTGCCAGCAGCGTAGGGGGGCAGCGGGAGACCCAGTACTTC
TRBJ2-1,TRBV20-1,many,NA,CSARGGATANEQFF,TGCAGTGCGAGAGGGGGTGCTACTGCCAATGAGCAGTTCTTC
TRBJ2-3,TRBV18,many,NA,CASSPLETTDTQYF,TGTGCCAGCTCACCATTGGAGACCACAGATACGCAGTATTTT
TRBJ2-1,TRBV5-1,many,TRBD2,CASSWPQRGESYNEQFF,TGCGCCAGCAGCTGGCCCCAGCGGGGAGAATCCTACAATGAGCAGTTCTTC
TRBJ2-3,TRBV30,few,TRBD2,CAWGLAGVGTDTQYF,TGTGCCTGGGGACTAGCGGGAGTAGGAACAGATACGCAGTATTTT
TRBJ2-6,TRBV2,many,NA,CASSEGRNSGANVLTF,TGTGCCAGCAGTGAAGGACGGAACTCTGGGGCCAACGTCCTGACTTTC
TRBJ2-2,TRBV9,many,NA,CASSVAFKGDAPGELFF,TGTGCCAGCAGCGTAGCTTTCAAAGGGGACGCCCCCGGGGAGCTGTTTTTT
TRBJ2-1,TRBV6-1,NA,TRBD2,CASRVGTSGWDEQFF,TGTGCCAGCAGGGTCGGGACTAGCGGGTGGGATGAGCAGTTCTTC